Shown below are 5 T cell receptor beta chains from a single sample sequenced in a study of regulatory T cells in long-lasting Graves disease. Library construction for TCR beta used iRepertoire HTBI primers and Arm-PCR of CDR3 regions. TCRdb reprocessed the multiplex PCR reads via MiXCR and lists one record per CDR3 protein. The table shows approximately 350,000 distinct CDR3 sequences, with 12% occurring only once. Stated time point: newly diagnosed GD, antithyroid drugs for less than 3 months. There was RNA extracted from PBMCs, and the TCR library was made from it. In addition, the sample was reused for a study of T cells in Graves' hyperthyroidism and ophthalmopathy.

The material was peripheral blood mononuclear cells (PBMCs), obtained at new diagnosis, from a patient treated with antithyroid drugs. All receptors come from a woman aged 18-35 years with Graves disease.

This clonotype came up many times. The genes are TRBV7-2 and TRBJ2-5, with TRBD2 as a possible D gene (6 bases). The CDR3 has 14 residues. CDR1 is SGHTA, CDR2 FQGNSA, per germline. The V end lost 6 bases, the J end lost 2 bases, and 13 bases lay between the germline ends. The CDR3 DNA reads TGTGCCAGCAGTCCTCCGGGAGCACAAGAGACCCAGTACTTC. It encodes CASSPPGAQETQYF.

This clonotype came up a few times. The rearrangement joins TRBV18 to TRBJ2-7; D gene ambiguous. Per the germline V gene, CDR1 is KGHSH and CDR2 is LQKENI. CDR3 size: 13 residues. V lost 2 bases to trimming and J lost 7 bases, with 12 bases between them. CDR3 sequence: CASSPGRIQEQYV. The DNA of the CDR3 is TGTGCCAGCTCACCAGGGCGGATCCAGGAGCAGTACGTC.

At least ten counts were recorded for this clonotype. The V and J genes are TRBV15 and TRBJ2-7; D unclear. CDR3 length: 13 residues. Per the germline V gene, CDR1 is LNHNV and CDR2 is YYDKDF (reference sequence). V lost 2 bases and J 3 bases, leaving 8 bases between the germline ends. Written as DNA, the CDR3 is TGTGCCACCAGCAGAAACCTCTACTACGAGCAGTACTTC. This translates into CATSRNLYYEQYF. The full variable domain, completed using reference TRBV15 and TRBJ2-7, is DAMVIQNPRYQVTQFGKPVTLSCSQTLNHNVMYWYQQKSSQAPKLLFHYYDKDFNNEADTPDNFQSRRPNTSFCFLDIRSPGLGDTAMYLCATSRNLYYEQYFGPGTRLTVT.

This clonotype was picked up many times. V gene TRBV30 combines with J gene TRBJ2-7; 7 positions agree with TRBD2. V lost 3 bases and J lost 2; bases outside the gene matches: 4. The germline gives CDR1 GTSNPN, CDR2 SVGIG (reference sequence). The length of the CDR3 is 13 residues. The CDR3 sequence is CAWRFSGAYEQYF. The DNA of the CDR3 is TGTGCCTGGAGGTTCAGCGGGGCCTACGAGCAGTACTTC. The full variable domain, in which reference TRBV30 and TRBJ2-7 provide the parts outside the CDR3, is SQTIHQWPATLVQPVGSPLSLECTVEGTSNPNLYWYRQAAGRGLQLLFYSVGIGQISSEVPQNLSASRPQDRQFILSSKKLLLSDSGFYLCAWRFSGAYEQYFGPGTRLTVT.

The V and J genes are TRBV20-1 and TRBJ2-3; D possibly corresponds to TRBD2 (6 bases). This CDR3 region has 19 residues. V was cut by 0 bases and J by 0 bases, with 22 bases left in between. The V gene's germline CDR1 is DFQATT and CDR2 SNEGSKA (reference sequence). The CDR3 loop is CSARDHTGAVGSSTDTQYF. The CDR3 DNA is TGCAGTGCTAGAGATCATACGGGAGCGGTGGGATCTAGCACAGATACGCAGTATTTT.